The sequence of this T cell receptor (beta chain) was determined in a study of T cell changes during pregnancy in multiple sclerosis. This table comes from immunoSEQ multiplex PCR, and its TCRdb copy is limited to in-frame clones, with some not included. The table shows 45,000 to 60,000 clones, with around 90% occurring only once. In germline, CDR1 is LNHDA, CDR2 SQIVND (reference sequence). The CDR3 extends over 16 amino acids. Trimming cost V 7 bases and J 7 bases; bases outside gene matches: 16. The TCR sequence derives from a female donor in good health, enrolled as a control in a pregnancy study. Sequences were derived from peripheral blood, sampled after pregnancy. The chain couples TRBV19 to TRBJ2-1, with 7 bases fitting TRBD1. The CDR3 bases are TGTGCCAGTATCCCCTCAGGGGGATTCGTGCGGAATGAGCAGTTCTTC. It translates to CASIPSGGFVRNEQFF.